The clone carrying this TCR beta chain was detected only a few times. TCRdb processed the PCR reads anew with MiXCR; each CDR3 protein has one entry. The sample consists of roughly 100,000 distinct CDR3 sequences, 51% of them appearing once. This entry is derived from a study of CDR3 diversity in severe acne. Between the trimmed V and J ends, which lost 5 bases and 4 bases, there was a span of 14 bases. The CDR3 consists of 14 residues. Germline V lookup: CDR1 MGHDK, CDR2 SYGVNS. V is TRBV25-1 and J is TRBJ2-5, with D perhaps TRBD1 or TRBD2 (5 bases each). The receptor was derived from a male donor with acne. The specimen was blood. The CDR3 sequence is CASSSWTQGETQYF. The CDR3 DNA reads TGTGCCAGCAGTTCCTGGACTCAGGGAGAGACCCAGTACTTC.